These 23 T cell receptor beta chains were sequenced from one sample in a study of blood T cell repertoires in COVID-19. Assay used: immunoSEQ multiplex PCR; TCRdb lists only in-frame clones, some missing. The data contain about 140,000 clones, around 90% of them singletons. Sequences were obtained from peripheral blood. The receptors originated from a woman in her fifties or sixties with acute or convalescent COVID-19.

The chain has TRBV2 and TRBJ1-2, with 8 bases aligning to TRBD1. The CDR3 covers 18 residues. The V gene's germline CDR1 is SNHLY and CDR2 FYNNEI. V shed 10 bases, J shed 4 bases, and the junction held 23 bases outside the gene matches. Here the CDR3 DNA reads TGTGCCATCCCACAGCTAGGCAGGGGGCAATCTAGCAGCTATGGCTACACCTTC. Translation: CAIPQLGRGQSSSYGYTF.

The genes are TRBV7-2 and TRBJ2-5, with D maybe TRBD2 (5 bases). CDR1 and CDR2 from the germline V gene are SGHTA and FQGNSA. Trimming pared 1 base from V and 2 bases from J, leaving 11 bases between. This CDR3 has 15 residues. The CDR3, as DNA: TGTGCCAGCAGCTTAGGGAGGACTGGACAAGAGACCCAGTACTTC. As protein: CASSLGRTGQETQYF.

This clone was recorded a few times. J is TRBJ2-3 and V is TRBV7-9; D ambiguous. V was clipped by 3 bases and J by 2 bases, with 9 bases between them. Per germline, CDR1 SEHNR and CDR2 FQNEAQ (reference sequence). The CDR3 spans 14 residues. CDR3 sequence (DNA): TGTGCCAGCAGCTTCGACACAGACACAGATACGCAGTATTTT. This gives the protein CASSFDTDTDTQYF.

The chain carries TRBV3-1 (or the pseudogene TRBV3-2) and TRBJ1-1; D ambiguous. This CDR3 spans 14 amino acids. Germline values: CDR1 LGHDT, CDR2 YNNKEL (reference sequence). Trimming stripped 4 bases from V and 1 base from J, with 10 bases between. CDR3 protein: CASSPSTGNTEAFF. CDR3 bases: TGTGCCAGCAGCCCTTCGACGGGGAACACTGAAGCTTTCTTT.

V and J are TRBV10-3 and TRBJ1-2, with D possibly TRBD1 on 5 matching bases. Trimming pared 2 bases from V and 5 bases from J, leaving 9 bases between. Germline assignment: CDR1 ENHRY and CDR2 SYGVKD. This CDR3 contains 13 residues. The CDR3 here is CAISEQGRYGYTF. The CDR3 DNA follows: TGTGCCATCAGTGAGCAGGGTCGGTATGGCTACACCTTC.

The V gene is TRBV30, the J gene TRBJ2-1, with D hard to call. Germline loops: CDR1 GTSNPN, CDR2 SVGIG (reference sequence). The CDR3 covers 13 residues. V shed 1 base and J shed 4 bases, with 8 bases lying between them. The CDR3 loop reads CAWSDTDYNEQFF. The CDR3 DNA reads TGTGCCTGGAGTGACACAGATTACAATGAGCAGTTCTTC.

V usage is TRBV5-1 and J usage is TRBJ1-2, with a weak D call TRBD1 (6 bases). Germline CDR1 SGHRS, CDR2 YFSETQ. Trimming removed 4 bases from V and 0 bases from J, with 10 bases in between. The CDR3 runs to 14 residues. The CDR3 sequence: CASSATGANYGYTF. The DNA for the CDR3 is TGCGCCAGCAGCGCGACAGGAGCTAACTATGGCTACACCTTC.

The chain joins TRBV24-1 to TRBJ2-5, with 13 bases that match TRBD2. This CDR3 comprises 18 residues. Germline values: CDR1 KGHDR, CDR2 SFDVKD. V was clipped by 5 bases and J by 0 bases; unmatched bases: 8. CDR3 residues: CATSVTPGLAGNQETQYF. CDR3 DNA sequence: TGTGCCACCAGTGTTACCCCGGGACTAGCGGGGAACCAAGAGACCCAGTACTTC.

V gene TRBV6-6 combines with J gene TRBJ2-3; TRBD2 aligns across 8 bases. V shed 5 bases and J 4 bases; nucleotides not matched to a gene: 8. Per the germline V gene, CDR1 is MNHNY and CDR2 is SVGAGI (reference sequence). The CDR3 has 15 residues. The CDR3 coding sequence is TGTGCCAGCAGTCGCTATCGGGGGGGCGCAGATACGCAGTATTTT. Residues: CASSRYRGGADTQYF.

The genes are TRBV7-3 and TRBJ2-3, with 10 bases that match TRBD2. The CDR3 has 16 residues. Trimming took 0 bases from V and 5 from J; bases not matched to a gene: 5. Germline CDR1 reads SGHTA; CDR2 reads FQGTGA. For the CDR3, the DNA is TGTGCCAGCAGCTTAACTAGCGGGGGGCCGGGAGATACGCAGTATTTT. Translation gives CASSLTSGGPGDTQYF.

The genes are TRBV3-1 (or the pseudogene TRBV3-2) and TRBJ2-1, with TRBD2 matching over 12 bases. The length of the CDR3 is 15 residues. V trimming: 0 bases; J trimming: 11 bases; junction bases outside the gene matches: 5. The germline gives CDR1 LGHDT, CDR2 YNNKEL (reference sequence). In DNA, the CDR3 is TGTGCCAGCAGCCAAGATGCGGGACTAGCGGGCAAGCAGTTCTTC. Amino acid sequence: CASSQDAGLAGKQFF.

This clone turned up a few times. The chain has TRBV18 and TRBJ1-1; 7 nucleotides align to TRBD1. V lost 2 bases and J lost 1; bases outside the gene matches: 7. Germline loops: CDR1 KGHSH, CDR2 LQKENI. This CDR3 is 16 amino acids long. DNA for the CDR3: TGTGCCAGCTCACCAATACCGGGACAGAAGAACACTGAAGCTTTCTTT. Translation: CASSPIPGQKNTEAFF.

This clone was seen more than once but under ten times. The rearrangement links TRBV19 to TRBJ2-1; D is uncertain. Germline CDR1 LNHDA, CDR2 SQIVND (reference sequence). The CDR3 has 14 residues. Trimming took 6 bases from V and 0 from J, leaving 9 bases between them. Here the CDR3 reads CASRSASSYNEQFF. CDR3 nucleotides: TGTGCCAGTAGGTCTGCTAGCTCCTACAATGAGCAGTTCTTC.

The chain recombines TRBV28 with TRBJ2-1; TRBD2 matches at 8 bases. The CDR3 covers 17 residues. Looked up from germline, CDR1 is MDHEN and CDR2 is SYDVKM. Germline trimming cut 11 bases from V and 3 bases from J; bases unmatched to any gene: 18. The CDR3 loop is CARRGPGAGGSYNEQFF. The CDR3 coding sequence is TGTGCCCGCCGGGGCCCGGGGGCGGGGGGCAGCTACAATGAGCAGTTCTTC.

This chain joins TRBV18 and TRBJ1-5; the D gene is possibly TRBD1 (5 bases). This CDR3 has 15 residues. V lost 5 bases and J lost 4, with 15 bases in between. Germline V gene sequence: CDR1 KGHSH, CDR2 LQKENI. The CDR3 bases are TGTGCCAGCTCAAAAGACCAGGGTGGGAATCAGCCCCAGCATTTT. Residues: CASSKDQGGNQPQHF.

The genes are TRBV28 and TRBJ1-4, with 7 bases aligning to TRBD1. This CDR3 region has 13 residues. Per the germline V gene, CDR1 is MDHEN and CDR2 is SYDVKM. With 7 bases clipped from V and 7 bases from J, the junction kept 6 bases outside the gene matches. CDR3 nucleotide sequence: TGTGCCAGCATCCGGGACAGATCTGAAAAACTGTTTTTT. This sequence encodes CASIRDRSEKLFF.

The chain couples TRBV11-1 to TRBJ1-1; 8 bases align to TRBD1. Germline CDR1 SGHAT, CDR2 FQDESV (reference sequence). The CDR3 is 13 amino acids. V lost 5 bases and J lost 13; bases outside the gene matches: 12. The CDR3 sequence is CASSPGAGGDVFF. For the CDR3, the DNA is TGTGCCAGCAGCCCCGGGGCAGGGGGCGACGTTTTCTTT.

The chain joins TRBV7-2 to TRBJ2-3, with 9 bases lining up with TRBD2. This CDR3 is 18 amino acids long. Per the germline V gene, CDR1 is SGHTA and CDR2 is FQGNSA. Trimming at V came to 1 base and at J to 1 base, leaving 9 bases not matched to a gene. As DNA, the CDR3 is TGTGCCAGCAGCTTAGGCCCAAGACCTAGCGGGGGCACAGATACGCAGTATTTT. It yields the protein CASSLGPRPSGGTDTQYF.

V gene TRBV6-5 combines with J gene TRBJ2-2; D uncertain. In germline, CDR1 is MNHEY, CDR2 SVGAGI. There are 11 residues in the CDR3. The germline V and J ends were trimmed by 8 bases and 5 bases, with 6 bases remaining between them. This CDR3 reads CASAGTGELFF. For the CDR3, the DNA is TGTGCCAGCGCCGGTACCGGGGAGCTGTTTTTT.

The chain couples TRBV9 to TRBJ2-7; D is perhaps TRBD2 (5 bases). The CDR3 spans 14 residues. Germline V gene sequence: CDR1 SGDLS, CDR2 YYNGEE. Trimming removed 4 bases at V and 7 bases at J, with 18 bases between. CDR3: CASSPLGEGGEQYF. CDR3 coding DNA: TGTGCCAGCAGCCCCCTTGGAGAGGGTGGGGAGCAGTACTTC.

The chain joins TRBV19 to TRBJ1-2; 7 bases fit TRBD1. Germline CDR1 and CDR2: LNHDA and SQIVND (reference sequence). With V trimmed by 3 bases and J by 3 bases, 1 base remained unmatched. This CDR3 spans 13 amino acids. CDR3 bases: TGTGCCAGTAGTATTACAGGGGACTATGGCTACACCTTC. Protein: CASSITGDYGYTF.

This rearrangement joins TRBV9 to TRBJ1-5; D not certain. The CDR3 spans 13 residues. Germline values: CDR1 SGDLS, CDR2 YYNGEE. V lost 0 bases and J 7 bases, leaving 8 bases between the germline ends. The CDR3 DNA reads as TGTGCCAGCAGCGTAGCAGGAGGCCAGCCCCAGCATTTT. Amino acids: CASSVAGGQPQHF.

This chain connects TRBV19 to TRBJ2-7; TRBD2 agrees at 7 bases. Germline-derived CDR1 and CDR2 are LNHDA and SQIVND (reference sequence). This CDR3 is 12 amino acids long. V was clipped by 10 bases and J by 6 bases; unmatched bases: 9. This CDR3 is CATAREGSEQYF. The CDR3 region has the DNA TGTGCCACCGCAAGGGAGGGTTCCGAGCAGTACTTC. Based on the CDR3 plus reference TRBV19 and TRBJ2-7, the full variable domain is DGGITQSPKYLFRKEGQNVTLSCEQNLNHDAMYWYRQDPGQGLRLIYYSQIVNDFQKGDIAEGYSVSREKKESFPLTVTSAQKNPTAFYLCATAREGSEQYFGPGTRLTVT.